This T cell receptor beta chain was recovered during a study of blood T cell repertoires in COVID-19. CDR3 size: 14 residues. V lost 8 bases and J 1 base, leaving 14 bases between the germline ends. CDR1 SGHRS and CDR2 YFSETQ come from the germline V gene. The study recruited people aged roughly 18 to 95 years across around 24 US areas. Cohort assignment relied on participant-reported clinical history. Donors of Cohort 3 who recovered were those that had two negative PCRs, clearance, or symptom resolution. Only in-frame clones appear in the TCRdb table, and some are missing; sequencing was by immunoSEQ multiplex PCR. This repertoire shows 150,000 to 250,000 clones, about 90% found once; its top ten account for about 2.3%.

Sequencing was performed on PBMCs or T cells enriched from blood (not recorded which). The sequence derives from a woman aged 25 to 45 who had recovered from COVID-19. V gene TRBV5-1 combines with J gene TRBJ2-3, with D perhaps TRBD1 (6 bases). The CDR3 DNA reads TGCGCCAGTACTCAGGGGTCTGGCACAGATACGCAGTATTTT. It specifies CASTQGSGTDTQYF. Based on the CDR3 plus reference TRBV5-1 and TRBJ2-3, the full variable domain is KAGVTQTPRYLIKTRGQQVTLSCSPISGHRSVSWYQQTPGQGLQFLFEYFSETQRNKGNFPGRFSGRQFSNSRSEMNVSTLELGDSALYLCASTQGSGTDTQYFGPGTRLTVL.